The 30 T cell receptor beta chains in this list originate from one sample, sequenced in a study of patients and donors after allogeneic stem cell transplantation. A single record per CDR3 protein comes from TCRdb applying MiXCR to the RT-PCR reads. The sample records fewer than 180,000 distinct CDR3 sequences, approximately 40% being singletons. Sequencing input: blood, either unsorted or a sorted T cell fraction (not recorded which). Receptors originate from a human donor who was either an allogeneic HSCT recipient or a stem cell or donor lymphocyte infusion donor (not recorded which). It is not recorded whose cells these are; they may come from a transplant donor.

This chain joins TRBV7-2 and TRBJ1-1; TRBD1 matches 9 bases. The CDR3 totals 16 residues. Germline CDR1 is SGHTA and CDR2 is FQGNSA. V gave up 2 bases and J gave up 5 bases; unmatched junction bases: 9. CDR3 sequence (DNA): TGTGCCAGCAGCTTAACCCGGGACAGGGAGAGGACTGAAGCTTTCTTT. It encodes CASSLTRDRERTEAFF.

This clonotype was counted between two and nine times. The chain uses TRBV6-1 and TRBJ1-1; D uncertain. There are 12 residues in the CDR3. The germline CDR1 and CDR2 sequences are MNHNS and SASEGT. Trimming pared 5 bases from V and 2 bases from J, leaving 6 bases between. The CDR3 nucleotides read TGTGCCAGCAGTAGAACTAACACTGAAGCTTTCTTT. Its translation is CASSRTNTEAFF.

This clonotype was seen only a few times. The gene calls are TRBV28 and TRBJ2-1; D assignment may be TRBD1 or TRBD2 (6 bases each). Germline CDR1 is MDHEN and CDR2 is SYDVKM. V dropped 7 bases and J dropped 8 bases, with 12 bases sitting between them. This CDR3 has 12 residues. CDR3 DNA sequence: TGTGCCAGCACCAGGAGGGGGGATGAGCAGTTCTTC. This sequence encodes CASTRRGDEQFF.

The chain couples TRBV28 to TRBJ2-2; TRBD2 is a possible D gene (6 bases). The CDR3 extends over 16 amino acids. Germline CDR1 is MDHEN and CDR2 is SYDVKM. V lost 2 bases and J 1 base, leaving 11 bases between the germline ends. CDR3 DNA sequence: TGTGCCAGCAGTTTACTATCCGGGGGGAACACCGGGGAGCTGTTTTTT. This encodes CASSLLSGGNTGELFF.

This sequence joins TRBV20-1 and TRBJ1-2; D is possibly TRBD1 (5 bases). CDR1 is DFQATT and CDR2 is SNEGSKA in the germline V gene (reference sequence). The CDR3 is 14 amino acids. Trimming removed 5 bases at V and 6 bases at J, with 19 bases between. The CDR3 coding sequence is TGCAGTGCTGACTTACAGGTTTACGAGGATGGCTACACCTTC. Translated: CSADLQVYEDGYTF.

The table lists this clonotype with a few counts. The rearrangement links TRBV10-3 to TRBJ1-1; D is undetermined. V lost 8 bases to trimming and J lost 4 bases, with 14 bases between them. Per the germline V gene, CDR1 is ENHRY and CDR2 is SYGVKD. There are 13 residues in the CDR3. CDR3 sequence reads: CAIGNGMGTEAFF. DNA of the CDR3: TGTGCCATCGGGAACGGGATGGGCACTGAAGCTTTCTTT.

This chain uses TRBV27 with TRBJ2-7; D might be TRBD2 (6 bases). V shed 5 bases and J shed 7 bases, with 15 bases lying between them. Germline V gene sequence: CDR1 MNHEY, CDR2 SMNVEV (reference sequence). The CDR3 loop spans 13 amino acids. Here the CDR3 DNA reads TGTGCCAGCAGTAACAGGCCCGGAGGGGAGCAGTACGTC. It codes for CASSNRPGGEQYV.

The chain joins TRBV10-3 to TRBJ1-2; D not certain. V lost 4 bases, J lost 1 base, and 13 bases lay in between. The length of the CDR3 is 15 residues. CDR1 is ENHRY and CDR2 is SYGVKD in the germline V gene. The CDR3 spells CAISVRSESNYGYTF. The CDR3 DNA reads TGTGCCATCAGTGTTAGGAGCGAAAGTAACTATGGCTACACCTTC.

This clonotype was detected only a few times. V usage is TRBV5-1 and J usage is TRBJ2-1; D is possibly TRBD1 (7 bases). V was clipped by 2 bases and J by 6 bases, with 18 bases between them. Germline lookup yields CDR1 SGHRS and CDR2 YFSETQ. CDR3 length: 16 residues. The CDR3 is CASSFWLQGGGNEQFF. CDR3 sequence (DNA): TGCGCCAGCAGCTTCTGGCTTCAGGGGGGTGGCAATGAGCAGTTCTTC.

This clonotype was seen a few times. This chain links TRBV4-2 with TRBJ1-1; D may be TRBD1 (6 bases). CDR1 and CDR2 from the germline V gene are LGHNA and YNFKEQ. This CDR3 region has 18 residues. The V and J ends lost 0 bases and 3 bases respectively, with 20 bases between them. The CDR3, as DNA: TGTGCCAGCAGCCAAGATCGGCCCGTAAACAGGGCGGACACTGAAGCTTTCTTT. Its protein is CASSQDRPVNRADTEAFF.

This clonotype came up once. The gene calls are TRBV5-1 and TRBJ1-1; no clear D. Trimming took 5 bases from V and 3 from J, leaving 20 bases between them. Per the germline V gene, CDR1 is SGHRS and CDR2 is YFSETQ. This CDR3 is 16 amino acids long. The CDR3 protein is CASSPRFRGSDTEAFF. CDR3 DNA: TGCGCCAGCAGTCCGAGATTTCGGGGTTCGGACACTGAAGCTTTCTTT.

The gene calls are TRBV12-3 or TRBV12-4 and TRBJ2-4; 16 positions agree with TRBD2. This CDR3 is 16 amino acids long. The V segment lost 5 bases and the J segment 6 bases; nucleotides outside the gene matches: 4. CDR3 region: CASSRGLAGGLNIQYF. The DNA for the CDR3 is TGTGCCAGCAGTCGGGGACTAGCGGGGGGGTTAAACATTCAGTACTTC.

The chain links TRBV12-3 or TRBV12-4 to TRBJ1-5; no firm D call. The CDR3 length is 14 residues. V lost 5 bases, J lost 5 bases, and 13 bases lay in between. CDR3 sequence reads: CASSLRAHDQPQHF. The CDR3, as DNA: TGTGCCAGCAGTCTCCGGGCCCACGATCAGCCCCAGCATTTT.

The table lists this clonotype with a few counts. This chain uses TRBV4-3 with TRBJ1-1; TRBD1 matches at 9 bases. The CDR3 runs to 19 residues. CDR1 is LGHNA and CDR2 is YSLEER in the germline V gene. V trimming: 0 bases; J trimming: 0 bases; junction bases outside the gene matches: 11. CDR3 amino acids: CASSQDFPRTGELNTEAFF. The CDR3 coding sequence is TGCGCCAGCAGCCAAGATTTCCCTCGGACAGGGGAGTTGAACACTGAAGCTTTCTTT.

This clonotype was recorded once. The chain combines TRBV15 with TRBJ2-4; D may be TRBD1 or TRBD2 (5 bases each). Germline assignment: CDR1 LNHNV and CDR2 YYDKDF (reference sequence). This CDR3 spans 15 amino acids. V was trimmed by 0 bases and J by 1 base, leaving 7 bases between them. Written as DNA, the CDR3 is TGTGCCACCAGCAGAGAGGGGGTTGCCAAAAACATTCAGTACTTC. Residues: CATSREGVAKNIQYF.

There are a few counts of this clonotype. The chain employs TRBV7-3 and TRBJ2-3; D not certain. Germline assignment: CDR1 SGHTA and CDR2 FQGTGA. V was shortened by 0 bases and J by 2 bases, with 9 bases between the two germline ends. CDR3 length: 15 residues. As DNA, the CDR3 is TGTGCCAGCAGCTTAACGGGTAGCACCACAGATACGCAGTATTTT. This encodes CASSLTGSTTDTQYF. The entire variable domain, with the rest obtained from reference TRBV7-3 and TRBJ2-3, is as follows: GAGVSQTPSNKVTEKGKYVELRCDPISGHTALYWYRQSLGQGPEFLIYFQGTGAADDSGLPNDRFFAVRPEGSVSTLKIQRTERGDSAVYLCASSLTGSTTDTQYFGPGTRLTVL.

In this sample, this clonotype turned up a few times. This sequence joins TRBV5-6 and TRBJ2-2; 7 bases fit TRBD2. The CDR3 is made up of 14 amino acids. The V and J ends lost 6 bases and 5 bases, in that order; junction bases with no gene match: 7. Germline lookup yields CDR1 SGHDT and CDR2 YYEEEE. The CDR3 nucleotides read TGTGCCAGCAACGGGAGGATCCCGACCGGGGAGCTGTTTTTT. This sequence encodes CASNGRIPTGELFF. Based on the CDR3 plus reference TRBV5-6 and TRBJ2-2, the full variable domain is DAGVTQSPTHLIKTRGQQVTLRCSPKSGHDTVSWYQQALGQGPQFIFQYYEEEERQRGNFPDRFSGHQFPNYSSELNVNALLLGDSALYLCASNGRIPTGELFFGEGSRLTVL.

This clonotype was picked up a small number of times. V gene TRBV4-1 combines with J gene TRBJ2-5, with a tentative D call TRBD1 (5 bases). Germline V gives CDR1 MGHRA, CDR2 YSYEKL. The CDR3 runs to 15 residues. Trimming shortened V by 2 bases and J by 2 bases, and 12 bases separated the two germline ends. As DNA, the CDR3 is TGCGCCAGCAGCCAAAAATGGACAAATCAAGAGACCCAGTACTTC. This encodes CASSQKWTNQETQYF.

This clonotype was recorded once. J is TRBJ1-5 and V is TRBV20-1, with 8 bases matching TRBD1. The trim removed 3 bases at V and 8 bases at J, leaving 6 bases unmatched. This CDR3 has 13 amino acids. Germline V gene lookup returns CDR1 DFQATT and CDR2 SNEGSKA (reference sequence). The CDR3 bases are TGCAGTGCTAGGATGGACAGGGCAGAGCCCCAGCATTTT. It codes for CSARMDRAEPQHF.

Turning to this clonotype: The junction and the germline gene differ at one end; a read error may be behind it. The chain combines TRBV7-7 with TRBJ2-1; the D gene could be TRBD1 or TRBD2 (5 bases each). The CDR3 runs 13 residues. Per the germline V gene, CDR1 is SSHAT and CDR2 is FNYEAQ (reference sequence). CDR3 in amino acids: CASSLEGWHEQFF. For the CDR3, the DNA is TGTGCTAGCAGCTTAGAGGGGTGGCATGAGCAGTTCTTC.

This clonotype was picked up many times. The chain has TRBV7-2 and TRBJ1-1; TRBD1 aligns across 7 bases. CDR1 is SGHTA and CDR2 is FQGNSA in the germline V gene. The CDR3 is 13 amino acids. V was clipped by 4 bases and J by 4 bases; unmatched bases: 3. In DNA, the CDR3 is TGTGCCAGCAGCTCATCAGGGGGCACTGAAGCTTTCTTT. It codes for CASSSSGGTEAFF.

The chain is built from TRBV12-3 or TRBV12-4 and TRBJ2-5, with no clear D. The V end lost 4 bases, the J end lost 5 bases, and 14 bases lay between the germline ends. The CDR3 covers 14 residues. In DNA form, the CDR3 reads TGTGCCAGCAGTTGGAAGGACCGCGACGAGACCCAGTACTTC. The encoded protein is CASSWKDRDETQYF.

This clonotype appeared a few times. The rearrangement joins TRBV7-4 to TRBJ1-2, with TRBD1 as a possible D gene (5 bases). Trimming pared 5 bases from V and 2 bases from J, leaving 18 bases between. Per the germline V gene, CDR1 is SGHVT and CDR2 is SQSDAQ. The length of the CDR3 is 16 residues. The CDR3 coding sequence is TGTGCCAGCAGCCGCCAAGTCAGGGATAAAAACTATGGCTACACCTTC. Encoded protein: CASSRQVRDKNYGYTF.

The chain recombines TRBV12-3 or TRBV12-4 with TRBJ2-1; D gene ambiguous. This CDR3 is built from 12 residues. V shed 2 bases and J shed 8 bases, with 7 bases lying between them. Here the CDR3 reads CASSLPADEQFF. In DNA, the CDR3 is TGTGCCAGCAGTTTACCTGCGGATGAGCAGTTCTTC.

The CDR3 sequence: CASSPITGYNQPQHF. CDR3 coding DNA: TGTGCCAGCAGCCCCATCACAGGGTACAATCAGCCCCAGCATTTT. The genes are TRBV28 and TRBJ1-5; D possibly corresponds to TRBD1 (6 bases). This CDR3 region has 15 residues. Germline V gene lookup returns CDR1 MDHEN and CDR2 SYDVKM. V was pared by 6 bases and J by 3 bases, with 15 bases between.

The J gene is TRBJ2-7, the V gene TRBV27; D uncertain. The CDR3 runs to 14 residues. Germline V gene lookup returns CDR1 MNHEY and CDR2 SMNVEV (reference sequence). Trimming shortened V by 1 base and J by 7 bases, and 14 bases separated the two germline ends. CDR3 sequence: CASSLWNSEGEQYF. The CDR3 DNA reads TGTGCCAGCAGTTTATGGAACTCCGAAGGGGAGCAGTACTTC.

V gene TRBV27 combines with J gene TRBJ2-5; TRBD1 aligns across 7 bases. CDR1 and CDR2 from the germline V gene are MNHEY and SMNVEV (reference sequence). CDR3 length: 14 amino acids. Trimming removed 5 bases from V and 5 bases from J; junction bases left unmatched: 8. DNA for the CDR3: TGTGCCAGCAGTCCTCGGGACAGACGGGAGACCCAGTACTTC. Translation: CASSPRDRRETQYF.

The V call is TRBV20-1, the J call TRBJ1-1; unclear D gene. The V end was cut by 6 bases, the J end by 7 bases, with 15 bases between. Germline V gives CDR1 DFQATT, CDR2 SNEGSKA (reference sequence). The CDR3 is 12 amino acids. The CDR3 protein is CSAPRQTDEAFF. The DNA for the CDR3 is TGCAGTGCCCCGAGGCAGACTGATGAAGCTTTCTTT.

This clonotype showed up just a few times. The chain employs TRBV11-2 and TRBJ1-5, with D possibly being TRBD1 (6 bases). Per germline, CDR1 SGHAT and CDR2 FQNNGV. V gave up 5 bases and J gave up 1 base, with 12 bases separating them. The CDR3 extends over 15 amino acids. The CDR3 nucleotides read TGTGCCAGCAGCCTCACAGGGTTGAGCAATCAGCCCCAGCATTTT. Protein sequence: CASSLTGLSNQPQHF.

This clonotype was found a few times. The chain couples TRBV4-1 to TRBJ1-1, with 8 nucleotides matching TRBD1. CDR1 and CDR2 from the germline V gene are MGHRA and YSYEKL. V gave up 3 bases and J gave up 0 bases; unmatched junction bases: 6. The CDR3 has 16 residues. CDR3 residues: CASSHLYRGVNTEAFF. The DNA for the CDR3 is TGCGCCAGCAGCCACCTATACAGGGGGGTGAACACTGAAGCTTTCTTT.